These 17 T cell receptor beta chains came from one sample sequenced in a study of OX40 agonist ivuxolimab in advanced cancers. Data came from immunoSEQ multiplex PCR; TCRdb stores just in-frame clones and leaves some out. The table lists about 98,000 clones, roughly 85% of them singletons. Here the sequenced sample was CD4+ or CD8+ T cells sorted from blood, taken in a trial of the OX40 agonist ivuxolimab. All receptors come from an adult with an advanced solid tumor such as melanoma, head and neck, liver or kidney cancer.

The chain recombines TRBV9 with TRBJ1-6, with D hard to call. This CDR3 contains 16 residues. The V and J ends lost 4 bases and 3 bases respectively, with 14 bases between them. CDR1 SGDLS and CDR2 YYNGEE come from the germline V gene. CDR3 sequence (DNA): TGTGCCAGCAGCCCCCGGTCCGAGAACTATAATTCACCCCTCCACTTT. Protein product: CASSPRSENYNSPLHF.

This chain's CDR3 is CASSAHSSGSDTGELFF. CDR3 nucleotides: TGTGCCAGCAGCGCCCATTCATCTGGGTCCGACACCGGGGAGCTGTTTTTT. The chain recombines TRBV9 with TRBJ2-2; the D is unclear. Per germline, CDR1 SGDLS and CDR2 YYNGEE. The CDR3 runs 17 residues. V gave up 3 bases and J gave up 3 bases, with 18 bases separating them. Looking up the rest from reference TRBV9 and TRBJ2-2 gives the full variable domain: DSGVTQTPKHLITATGQRVTLRCSPRSGDLSVYWYQQSLDQGLQFLIQYYNGEERAKGNILERFSAQQFPDLHSELNLSSLELGDSALYFCASSAHSSGSDTGELFFGEGSRLTVL.

V gene TRBV7-9 combines with J gene TRBJ2-1; 7 bases agree with TRBD2. With 4 bases clipped from V and 0 bases from J, the junction kept 12 bases outside the gene matches. CDR3 length equals 18 residues. The germline V gene encodes CDR1 SEHNR and CDR2 FQNEAQ (reference sequence). The CDR3 sequence is CASSSGLVGVSSYNEQFF. For the CDR3, the DNA is TGTGCCAGCAGCTCCGGACTAGTGGGCGTTAGCTCCTACAATGAGCAGTTCTTC. Full variable domain (rest looked up from reference TRBV7-9 and TRBJ2-1): DTGVSQNPRHKITKRGQNVTFRCDPISEHNRLYWYRQTLGQGPEFLTYFQNEAQLEKSRLLSDRFSAERPKGSFSTLEIQRTEQGDSAMYLCASSSGLVGVSSYNEQFFGPGTRLTVL.

A remark on this clone: Compared with germline, one end of the junction differs, possibly owing to a read error. The chain is built from TRBV6-5 and TRBJ2-7, with 9 bases fitting TRBD1. The CDR3 has 12 amino acids. Germline V gene lookup returns CDR1 MNHEY and CDR2 SVGAGI. The CDR3 bases are TGTGCCAGCAGTTACTCTGGGACAGGGACTCACTTC. Translating it yields CASSYSGTGTHF.

The chain joins TRBV14 to TRBJ1-5; D is unclear. CDR1 is SGHDN and CDR2 is FVKESK in the germline V gene. The CDR3 extends over 19 amino acids. Trimming took 4 bases from V and 0 from J, leaving 22 bases between them. For the CDR3, the DNA is TGTGCCAGCAGCCCTCCTCTGGCAGGACGACCAAATAGCAATCAGCCCCAGCATTTT. Translation: CASSPPLAGRPNSNQPQHF.

The rearrangement joins TRBV5-5 to TRBJ2-7; tentative D call: TRBD1 (5 bases). V lost 0 bases, J lost 0 bases, and 10 bases lay in between. The CDR3 is made up of 15 amino acids. Germline CDR1 reads SGHKS; CDR2 reads YYEKEE (reference sequence). CDR3 sequence: CASSLGTFDSYEQYF. CDR3 nucleotide sequence: TGTGCCAGCAGCTTGGGGACATTCGACTCCTACGAGCAGTACTTC.

In this sample, this clone turned up a few times. The CDR3 DNA reads TGCGCCAGCAGCCCCCTCGGGGACCGCCATGGCTACACCTTC. Translating it yields CASSPLGDRHGYTF. The chain is built from TRBV4-1 and TRBJ1-2; D is perhaps TRBD1 (5 bases). Germline CDR1 and CDR2: MGHRA and YSYEKL. Trimming took 4 bases from V and 6 from J, leaving 15 bases between them. The CDR3 sequence is 14 residues long.

For the CDR3, the DNA is TGTGCCAGCAGCTCTCAGGGGAGGGGAACTGAAGCTTTCTTT. Protein: CASSSQGRGTEAFF. The V and J genes are TRBV7-2 and TRBJ1-1; possibly TRBD1 for D (6 bases). V lost 4 bases and J 5 bases, leaving 14 bases between the germline ends. CDR3 length: 14 amino acids. From germline, CDR1 is SGHTA and CDR2 FQGNSA. The full variable domain, its missing parts supplied by reference TRBV7-2 and TRBJ1-1, is GAGVSQSPSNKVTEKGKDVELRCDPISGHTALYWYRQSLGQGLEFLIYFQGNSAPDKSGLPSDRFSAERTGGSVSTLTIQRTQQEDSAVYLCASSSQGRGTEAFFGQGTRLTVV.

As concerns this clone: The final CDR3 position lacks the conserved phenylalanine or tryptophan, pointing to a likely read error. The chain links TRBV10-3 to TRBJ1-6; TRBD1 agrees at 7 bases. The CDR3 runs to 15 residues. V lost 3 bases to trimming and J lost 7 bases; unmatched junction nucleotides: 6. CDR1 ENHRY and CDR2 SYGVKD come from the germline V gene. CDR3 nucleotide sequence: TGTGCCATCAGTGACTCTGGGACAGAGAATTCACCCCTCCACCTT. It translates to CAISDSGTENSPLHL.

The chain joins TRBV18 to TRBJ2-5; 10 bases match TRBD2. CDR3 length: 15 amino acids. Germline lookup yields CDR1 KGHSH and CDR2 LQKENI. Trimming cost V 8 bases and J 2 bases; bases outside gene matches: 8. In DNA, the CDR3 is TGTGCCAGCGGCGTACTAGCGGGGAATCAAGAGACCCAGTACTTC. This translates into CASGVLAGNQETQYF.

About this clone itself: This same CDR3 is encoded by further DNA sequences in the sample. V usage is TRBV6-5 and J usage is TRBJ2-7, with D perhaps TRBD1 or TRBD2 (6 bases each). The CDR3 has 13 amino acids. From germline, CDR1 is MNHEY and CDR2 SVGAGI. V shed 4 bases and J shed 2 bases, with 9 bases lying between them. DNA for the CDR3: TGTGCCAGCAGTTTACGGGGGCCCTACGAGCAGTACTTC. Its protein is CASSLRGPYEQYF.

The chain employs TRBV9 and TRBJ1-2; D not resolved. CDR3 length: 14 residues. With 0 bases removed from V and 7 bases from J, the gap between germline ends came to 13 bases. Germline-derived CDR1 and CDR2 are SGDLS and YYNGEE. The CDR3 loop reads CASSVAKLTVGYTF. CDR3 bases: TGTGCCAGCAGCGTAGCCAAACTTACAGTTGGCTACACCTTC.

The table lists this clone with a few counts. The V call is TRBV9, the J call TRBJ1-6; no clear D. The ends were cut back, 0 bases at V and 8 bases at J, with 12 bases in the middle. This CDR3 contains 15 residues. CDR1 is SGDLS, CDR2 YYNGEE, per germline. CDR3 sequence (DNA): TGTGCCAGCAGCGTAGCGCTGGGCTTGGATTCACCCCTCCACTTT. Its protein product is CASSVALGLDSPLHF. Looking up the rest from reference TRBV9 and TRBJ1-6 gives the full variable domain: DSGVTQTPKHLITATGQRVTLRCSPRSGDLSVYWYQQSLDQGLQFLIQYYNGEERAKGNILERFSAQQFPDLHSELNLSSLELGDSALYFCASSVALGLDSPLHFGNGTRLTVT.

The chain has TRBV7-9 and TRBJ2-7; 8 bases fit TRBD1. Per the germline V gene, CDR1 is SEHNR and CDR2 is FQNEAQ (reference sequence). With 4 bases clipped from V and 5 bases from J, the junction kept 4 bases outside the gene matches. The CDR3 has 13 amino acids. CDR3 loop: CASSSWDRNEQYF. The CDR3 region has the DNA TGTGCCAGCAGCTCCTGGGACAGGAACGAGCAGTACTTC.

The chain recombines TRBV7-9 with TRBJ1-1; 10 nucleotides match TRBD1. The CDR3 covers 19 residues. The V and J ends lost 6 bases and 0 bases, in that order; junction bases with no gene match: 16. CDR1 is SEHNR and CDR2 is FQNEAQ in the germline V gene (reference sequence). CDR3 amino acids: CASRPNVEAGQGMNTEAFF. The CDR3 bases are TGTGCCAGCAGACCGAACGTCGAGGCGGGACAGGGGATGAACACTGAAGCTTTCTTT.

The chain has TRBV18 and TRBJ2-1, with TRBD1 as a possible D gene (5 bases). V lost 6 bases, J lost 0 bases, and 12 bases lay in between. Germline V gene data show CDR1 as KGHSH and CDR2 as LQKENI. The CDR3 contains 15 residues. The CDR3 sequence: CASSQRQISYNEQFF. Written as DNA, the CDR3 is TGTGCCAGCTCCCAAAGACAGATCTCCTACAATGAGCAGTTCTTC.

This chain joins TRBV7-3 and TRBJ2-2, with 7 bases lining up with TRBD2. The CDR3 runs 15 residues. V trimming: 3 bases; J trimming: 1 base; junction bases outside the gene matches: 2. Germline V gives CDR1 SGHTA, CDR2 FQGTGA. CDR3 protein: CASSFASGNTGELFF. CDR3 coding DNA: TGTGCCAGCAGCTTTGCTAGCGGGAACACCGGGGAGCTGTTTTTT.